The 16 T cell receptor beta chains below come from one sample, sequenced in a study of molecular identifiers for immune sequencing clone quantification. TCRdb analysed the PCR reads with MiXCR anew, one entry per CDR3 protein. The table shows some 580,000 distinct CDR3 sequences, with over 25% occurring only once. The specimen sequenced was naive CD8+ T cells from blood, with Jurkat cell RNA spiked in. The sample's subset: FACS-sorted CD8+CD4-CCR7+CD45RA+ naive T cells. The receptor source for this set is a human donor in good health. Some libraries in this study had Jurkat cell RNA spiked in.

The chain couples TRBV3-1 to TRBJ2-7; TRBD2 is a possible D gene (5 bases). This CDR3 contains 15 residues. Germline V gene data show CDR1 as LGHDT and CDR2 as YNNKEL (reference sequence). V gave up 4 bases and J gave up 3 bases, with 16 bases separating them. The CDR3 nucleotides read TGTGCCAGCAGCCCCCTGGGAGAGGGCTTCTACGAGCAGTACTTC. The encoded protein is CASSPLGEGFYEQYF.

This chain links TRBV30 with TRBJ1-2; D may be TRBD1 (5 bases). There are 13 residues in the CDR3. Trimming took off 0 bases at V and 7 bases at J, with 12 bases between the two ends. CDR1 and CDR2 (germline): GTSNPN, SVGIG (reference sequence). This CDR3 is CAWSVGQQGGYTF. The CDR3, as DNA: TGTGCCTGGAGTGTCGGGCAGCAGGGTGGCTACACCTTC. Full variable domain (rest looked up from reference TRBV30 and TRBJ1-2): SQTIHQWPATLVQPVGSPLSLECTVEGTSNPNLYWYRQAAGRGLQLLFYSVGIGQISSEVPQNLSASRPQDRQFILSSKKLLLSDSGFYLCAWSVGQQGGYTFGSGTRLTVV.

The rearrangement joins TRBV7-6 to TRBJ1-4; D is unresolved. Germline V gives CDR1 SGHVS, CDR2 FNYEAQ. V lost 8 bases, J lost 3 bases, and 19 bases lay in between. The CDR3 has 16 residues. DNA for the CDR3: TGTGCCAGCGGCCCCCTTGCTGCGGTAGCTAATGAAAAACTGTTTTTT. Translating it yields CASGPLAAVANEKLFF.

This clonotype was recorded many times. This chain joins TRBV20-1 and TRBJ2-4; D possibly corresponds to TRBD2 (5 bases). This CDR3 contains 15 residues. V dropped 6 bases and J dropped 1 base, with 16 bases sitting between them. Germline CDR1 and CDR2: DFQATT and SNEGSKA (reference sequence). CDR3 DNA: TGCAGTGCCCCACTTTCTAGCTCCGCCAAAAACATTCAGTACTTC. This codes for CSAPLSSSAKNIQYF.

In regard to this clonotype: Relative to the germline gene, one junction end is altered; a read error may explain this. The chain links TRBV7-4 to TRBJ2-3, with 9 bases lining up with TRBD2. Germline values: CDR1 SGHVT, CDR2 SQSDAQ. The CDR3 runs to 15 residues. DNA of the CDR3: TGTGCCAGCAGCAATAGCGGGAGCGGGTCAGATACGCAGTGTTTT. This translates into CASSNSGSGSDTQCF.

For this clonotype: Compared with germline, one end of the junction differs, possibly owing to a read error. This chain connects TRBV6-2 or TRBV6-3 to TRBJ2-3; 9 bases fit TRBD1. From germline, CDR1 is MNHEY and CDR2 SVGEGT. The CDR3 is 12 amino acids. CDR3 residues: CASWTGADTQCF. The CDR3, as DNA: TGTGCCAGCTGGACAGGGGCTGATACGCAGTGTTTT.

A note on this clonotype: With a much larger clone just one base away, this may be a read error. The chain links TRBV20-1 to TRBJ2-7; 8 nucleotides match TRBD1. The CDR3 consists of 15 residues. Germline V CDR1 and CDR2: DFQATT, SNEGSKA (reference sequence). The CDR3 sequence is CSARGVDRGTYGQYF. CDR3 bases: TGCAGTGCTAGAGGTGTAGACAGGGGTACGTACGGGCAGTACTTC.

This clonotype was recorded at least ten times. The CDR3 nucleotides read TGCAGTGCTAGACCCGGGACAGGGTTCTCCTACGAGCAGTACTTC. Residues: CSARPGTGFSYEQYF. The chain combines TRBV20-1 with TRBJ2-7; 9 bases agree with TRBD1. The CDR3 totals 15 residues. J lost 0 bases, V lost 2 bases, and 5 bases had no gene match. CDR1 and CDR2 from the germline V gene are DFQATT and SNEGSKA (reference sequence).

This clonotype was counted between two and nine times. A much larger clone is a single base away; this may be a read error. The chain has TRBV2 and TRBJ2-3; perhaps TRBD2 as D (5 bases). The germline gives CDR1 SNHLY, CDR2 FYNNEI. This CDR3 has 19 amino acids. The CDR3 loop reads CASSDTERALDSRTATQYF. The CDR3 DNA reads as TGTGCCAGCAGTGATACCGAGAGGGCCTTAGACTCCCGCACAGCTACGCAGTATTTT.

This clonotype was observed a single time. A much larger clone sits a single nucleotide away, making a read error possible. The rearrangement links TRBV5-6 to TRBJ1-1; D uncertain. The CDR3 runs to 13 residues. Germline V lookup: CDR1 SGHDT, CDR2 YYEEEE. The CDR3: CASNLAYNTEAFF. CDR3 in DNA: TGTGCCAGCAACTTGGCCTACAACACTGAAGCTTTCTTT. The variable domain in full, completed from reference TRBV5-6 and TRBJ1-1, reads DAGVTQSPTHLIKTRGQQVTLRCSPKSGHDTVSWYQQALGQGPQFIFQYYEEEERQRGNFPDRFSGHQFPNYSSELNVNALLLGDSALYLCASNLAYNTEAFFGQGTRLTVV.

This clonotype was detected many times. The germline gene is not matched at one end of the junction; a read error may be the cause. The chain combines TRBV30 with TRBJ2-2; 11 bases are a match to TRBD1. Germline V gene data show CDR1 as GTSNPN and CDR2 as SVGIG (reference sequence). CDR3 length equals 12 residues. The CDR3 region is CAWSFGTGGLFF. CDR3 nucleotide sequence: TGTGCCTGGAGCTTTGGGACAGGGGGGCTGTTTTTT.

This clonotype came up many times. The J gene is TRBJ2-2, the V gene TRBV7-8; 8 positions match TRBD1. The CDR3 has 15 amino acids. Germline V gene lookup returns CDR1 SGHVS and CDR2 FQNEAQ. Trimming took 0 bases from V and 5 from J; bases not matched to a gene: 2. The CDR3 here is CASSLAGQDTGELFF. The CDR3 coding sequence is TGTGCCAGCAGCTTAGCGGGACAGGATACCGGGGAGCTGTTTTTT.

This clonotype has only a few counts. This rearrangement joins TRBV30 to TRBJ2-5; 9 nucleotides line up with TRBD1. J was trimmed by 0 bases and V by 4 bases; bases with no gene match: 18. There are 19 residues in the CDR3. Germline V lookup: CDR1 GTSNPN, CDR2 SVGIG (reference sequence). The CDR3 is CAWMGLARQGDLYQETQYF. Written as DNA, the CDR3 is TGTGCCTGGATGGGCCTCGCGCGACAGGGGGATTTGTACCAAGAGACCCAGTACTTC.

This clonotype was detected only once. At one end the junction does not follow the germline gene, possibly because of a read error. J is TRBJ2-7 and V is TRBV4-3, with 9 bases fitting TRBD1. This CDR3 is built from 15 residues. Germline V gives CDR1 LGHNA, CDR2 YSLEER. The CDR3 spells CASRQQDRGSYEQYF. The CDR3 DNA follows: TGCGCCAGCCGCCAACAGGACAGGGGCTCGTACGAGCAGTACTTC.

The chain carries TRBV12-3 or TRBV12-4 and TRBJ2-5, with D tentatively TRBD2 (6 bases). V lost 7 bases and J 2 bases, leaving 11 bases between the germline ends. CDR3 length: 13 residues. CDR3 in amino acids: CASKTGLQETQYF. CDR3 nucleotides: TGTGCCAGCAAAACTGGACTACAAGAGACCCAGTACTTC.

This clonotype was detected many times. V and J are TRBV7-9 and TRBJ1-1; D is perhaps TRBD1 (5 bases). In germline, CDR1 is SEHNR, CDR2 FQNEAQ (reference sequence). V lost 4 bases, J lost 11 bases, and 14 bases lay in between. The CDR3 length is 12 residues. The CDR3 sequence: CASSSLDGAAFF. CDR3 coding DNA: TGTGCCAGCAGCTCCCTCGATGGGGCCGCTTTCTTT.